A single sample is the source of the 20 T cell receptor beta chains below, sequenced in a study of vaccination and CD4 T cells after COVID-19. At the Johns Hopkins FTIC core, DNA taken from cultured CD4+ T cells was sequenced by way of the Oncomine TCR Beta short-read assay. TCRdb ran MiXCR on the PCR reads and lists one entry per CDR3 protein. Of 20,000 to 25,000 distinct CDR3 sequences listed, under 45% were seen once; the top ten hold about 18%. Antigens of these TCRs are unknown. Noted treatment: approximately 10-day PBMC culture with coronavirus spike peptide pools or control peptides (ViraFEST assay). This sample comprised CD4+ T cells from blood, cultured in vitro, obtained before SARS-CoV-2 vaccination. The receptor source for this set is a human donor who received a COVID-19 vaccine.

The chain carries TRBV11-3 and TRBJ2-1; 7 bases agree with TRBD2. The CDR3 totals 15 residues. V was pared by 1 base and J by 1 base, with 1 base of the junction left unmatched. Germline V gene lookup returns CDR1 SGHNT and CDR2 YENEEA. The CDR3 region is CASSLGGGSYNEQFF. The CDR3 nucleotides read TGTGCCAGCAGCTTAGGCGGGGGATCCTACAATGAGCAGTTCTTC.

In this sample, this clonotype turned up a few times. The CDR3 DNA reads TGTGCCAGCACCCGAAGAAGGGATAGCGGGGGGGCGGGAGAGACCCAGTACTTC. Amino acid sequence: CASTRRRDSGGAGETQYF. The chain uses TRBV6-1 and TRBJ2-5, with 11 bases matching TRBD2. The trim removed 7 bases at V and 4 bases at J, leaving 17 bases unmatched. CDR3 length: 18 amino acids. Germline V gene sequence: CDR1 MNHNS, CDR2 SASEGT.

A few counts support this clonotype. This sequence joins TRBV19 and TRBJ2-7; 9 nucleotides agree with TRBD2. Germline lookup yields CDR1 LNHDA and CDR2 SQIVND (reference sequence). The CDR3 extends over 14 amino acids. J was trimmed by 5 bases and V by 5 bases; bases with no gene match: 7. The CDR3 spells CASSSAGTSHEQYF. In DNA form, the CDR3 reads TGTGCCAGTAGTTCAGCCGGGACTAGCCACGAGCAGTACTTC.

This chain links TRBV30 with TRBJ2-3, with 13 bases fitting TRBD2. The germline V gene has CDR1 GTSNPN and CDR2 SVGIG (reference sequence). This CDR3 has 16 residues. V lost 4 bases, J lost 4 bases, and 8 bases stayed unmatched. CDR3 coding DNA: TGTGCCTGGATGCGACTAGCGGGAGGTACGCCAGATACGCAGTATTTT. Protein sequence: CAWMRLAGGTPDTQYF.

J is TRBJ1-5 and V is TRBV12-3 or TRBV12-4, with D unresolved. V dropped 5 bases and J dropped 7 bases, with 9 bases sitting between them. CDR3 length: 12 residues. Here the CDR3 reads CASSPGRQPQHF. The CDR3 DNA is TGTGCCAGCAGTCCAGGACGGCAGCCCCAGCATTTT.

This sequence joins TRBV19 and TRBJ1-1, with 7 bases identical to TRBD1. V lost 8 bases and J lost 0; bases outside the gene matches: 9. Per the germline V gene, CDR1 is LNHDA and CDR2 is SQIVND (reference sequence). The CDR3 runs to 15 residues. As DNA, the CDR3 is TGTGCCAGTGGTTCTAACAGGGGAGTGAACACTGAAGCTTTCTTT. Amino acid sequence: CASGSNRGVNTEAFF.

The CDR3: CATLDRADTEAFF. The CDR3 DNA sequence: TGTGCCACCCTGGACAGGGCGGACACTGAAGCTTTCTTT. The rearrangement uses TRBV10-3 and TRBJ1-1; 8 nucleotides align to TRBD1. The CDR3 extends over 13 amino acids. Germline trimming cut 10 bases from V and 3 bases from J; bases unmatched to any gene: 7. Germline values: CDR1 ENHRY, CDR2 SYGVKD.

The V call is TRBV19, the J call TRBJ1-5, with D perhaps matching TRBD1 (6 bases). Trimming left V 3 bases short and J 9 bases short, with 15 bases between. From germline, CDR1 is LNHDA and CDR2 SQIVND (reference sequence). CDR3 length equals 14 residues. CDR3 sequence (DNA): TGTGCCAGTAGTATTCAGGGAGAAGGGGGGCCCCAGCATTTT. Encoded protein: CASSIQGEGGPQHF.

CDR3: CASSLGGSWTDTQYF. CDR3 DNA sequence: TGTGCCAGCAGCTTAGGGGGAAGTTGGACAGATACGCAGTATTTT. The chain combines TRBV11-1 with TRBJ2-3; D is unresolved. The CDR3 loop spans 15 amino acids. V dropped 1 base and J dropped 3 bases, with 11 bases sitting between them. In germline, CDR1 is SGHAT, CDR2 FQDESV (reference sequence). Full variable domain (missing parts from reference TRBV11-1 and TRBJ2-3): EAEVAQSPRYKITEKSQAVAFWCDPISGHATLYWYRQILGQGPELLVQFQDESVVDDSQLPKDRFSAERLKGVDSTLKIQPAELGDSAMYLCASSLGGSWTDTQYFGPGTRLTVL.

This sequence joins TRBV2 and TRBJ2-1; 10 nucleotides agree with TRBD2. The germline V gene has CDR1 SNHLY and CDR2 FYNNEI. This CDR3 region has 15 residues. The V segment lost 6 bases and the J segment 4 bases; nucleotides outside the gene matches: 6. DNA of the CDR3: TGTGCCAGCAGGGCCCCTAGCGGGGGATACAATGAGCAGTTCTTC. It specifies CASRAPSGGYNEQFF.

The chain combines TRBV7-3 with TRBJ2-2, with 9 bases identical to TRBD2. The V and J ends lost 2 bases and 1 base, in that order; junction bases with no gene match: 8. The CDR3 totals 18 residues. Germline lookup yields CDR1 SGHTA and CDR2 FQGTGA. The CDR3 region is CASSLRPGTSLNTGELFF. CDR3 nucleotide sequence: TGTGCCAGCAGCTTACGGCCTGGGACTAGCCTGAACACCGGGGAGCTGTTTTTT.

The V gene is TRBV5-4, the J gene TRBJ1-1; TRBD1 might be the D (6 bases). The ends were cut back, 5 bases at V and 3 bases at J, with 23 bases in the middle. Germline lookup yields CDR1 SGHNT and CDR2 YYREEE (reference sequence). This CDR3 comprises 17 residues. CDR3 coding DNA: TGTGCCAGCAGGGGAAGTCTAACAGGGAGTCCCGACACTGAAGCTTTCTTT. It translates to CASRGSLTGSPDTEAFF.

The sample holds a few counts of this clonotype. The CDR3 DNA reads TGTGCCAGCAGCTTGATGGGGGTCGAGCAGTACTTC. It encodes CASSLMGVEQYF. This chain uses TRBV5-4 with TRBJ2-7; D assignment may be TRBD1 or TRBD2 (5 bases each). Trimming left V 1 base short and J 6 bases short, with 8 bases between. Looked up from germline, CDR1 is SGHNT and CDR2 is YYREEE (reference sequence). This CDR3 is built from 12 residues.

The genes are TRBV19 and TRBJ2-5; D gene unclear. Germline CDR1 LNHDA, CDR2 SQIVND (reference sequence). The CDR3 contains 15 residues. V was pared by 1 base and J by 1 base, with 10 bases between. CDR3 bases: TGTGCCAGTAGTATAGTGTGGGCAGTCCAAGAGACCCAGTACTTC. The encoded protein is CASSIVWAVQETQYF.

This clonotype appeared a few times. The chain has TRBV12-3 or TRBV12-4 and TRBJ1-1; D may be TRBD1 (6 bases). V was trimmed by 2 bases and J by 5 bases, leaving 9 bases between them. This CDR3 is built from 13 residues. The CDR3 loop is CASSLLGGTEAFF. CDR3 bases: TGTGCCAGCAGTTTATTAGGGGGAACTGAAGCTTTCTTT.

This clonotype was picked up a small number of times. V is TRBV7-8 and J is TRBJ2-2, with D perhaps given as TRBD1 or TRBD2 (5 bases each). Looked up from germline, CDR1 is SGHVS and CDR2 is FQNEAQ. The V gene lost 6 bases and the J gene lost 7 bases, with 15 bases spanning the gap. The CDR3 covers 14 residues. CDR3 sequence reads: CASRPRGAGGELFF. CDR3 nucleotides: TGTGCCAGCAGACCGCGAGGGGCGGGCGGGGAGCTGTTTTTT.

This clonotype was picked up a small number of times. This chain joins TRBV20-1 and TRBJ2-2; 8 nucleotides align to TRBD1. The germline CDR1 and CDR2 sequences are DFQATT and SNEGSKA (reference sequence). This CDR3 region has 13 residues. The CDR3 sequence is CSTGGRGTGELFF. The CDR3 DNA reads TGCAGCACAGGGGGGCGTGGGACCGGGGAGCTGTTTTTT.

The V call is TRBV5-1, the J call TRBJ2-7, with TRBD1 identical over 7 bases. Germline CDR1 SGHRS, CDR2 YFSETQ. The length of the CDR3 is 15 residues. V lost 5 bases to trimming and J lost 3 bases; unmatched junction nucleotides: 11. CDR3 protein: CASSIDRAPFYEQYF. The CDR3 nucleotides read TGCGCCAGCAGTATAGACAGGGCCCCCTTCTACGAGCAGTACTTC. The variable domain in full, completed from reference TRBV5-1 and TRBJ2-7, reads KAGVTQTPRYLIKTRGQQVTLSCSPISGHRSVSWYQQTPGQGLQFLFEYFSETQRNKGNFPGRFSGRQFSNSRSEMNVSTLELGDSALYLCASSIDRAPFYEQYFGPGTRLTVT.

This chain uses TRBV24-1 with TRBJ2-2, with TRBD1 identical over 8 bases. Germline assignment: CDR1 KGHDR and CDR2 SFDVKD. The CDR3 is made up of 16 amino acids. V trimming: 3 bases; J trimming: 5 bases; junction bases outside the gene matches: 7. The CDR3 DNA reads TGTGCCACCAGTGATGCCCAGGGGGCGTATACCGGGGAGCTGTTTTTT. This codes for CATSDAQGAYTGELFF.

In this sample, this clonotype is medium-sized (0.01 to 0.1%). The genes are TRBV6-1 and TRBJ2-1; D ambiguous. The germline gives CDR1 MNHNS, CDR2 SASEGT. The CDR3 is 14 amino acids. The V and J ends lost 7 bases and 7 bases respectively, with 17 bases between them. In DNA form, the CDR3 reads TGTGCCAGCATATTGACGCGGCGGTTTAATGAGCAGTTCTTC. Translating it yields CASILTRRFNEQFF.